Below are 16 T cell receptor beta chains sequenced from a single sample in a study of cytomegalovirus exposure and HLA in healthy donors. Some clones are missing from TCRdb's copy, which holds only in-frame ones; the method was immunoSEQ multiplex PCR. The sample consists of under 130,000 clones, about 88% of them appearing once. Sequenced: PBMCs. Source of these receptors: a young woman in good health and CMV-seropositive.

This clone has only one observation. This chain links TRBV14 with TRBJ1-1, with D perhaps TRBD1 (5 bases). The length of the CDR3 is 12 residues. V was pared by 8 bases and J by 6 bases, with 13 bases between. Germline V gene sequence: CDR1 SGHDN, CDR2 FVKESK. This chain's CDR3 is CASRRTGAEAFF. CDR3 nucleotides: TGTGCCAGCCGGAGAACGGGGGCTGAAGCTTTCTTT.

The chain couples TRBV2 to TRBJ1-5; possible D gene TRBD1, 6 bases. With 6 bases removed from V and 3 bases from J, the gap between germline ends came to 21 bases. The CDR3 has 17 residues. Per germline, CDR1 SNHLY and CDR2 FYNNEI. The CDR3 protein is CASSGNRASRDNQPQHF. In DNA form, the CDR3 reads TGTGCCAGCAGCGGTAACAGGGCTTCGCGCGACAATCAGCCCCAGCATTTT.

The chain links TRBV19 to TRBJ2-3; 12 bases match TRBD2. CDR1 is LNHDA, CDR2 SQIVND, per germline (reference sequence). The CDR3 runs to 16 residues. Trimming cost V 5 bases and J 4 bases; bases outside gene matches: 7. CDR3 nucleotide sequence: TGTGCCAGTAGTGCCCCTAGCGGGGGGGTTGCAGATACGCAGTATTTT. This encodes CASSAPSGGVADTQYF.

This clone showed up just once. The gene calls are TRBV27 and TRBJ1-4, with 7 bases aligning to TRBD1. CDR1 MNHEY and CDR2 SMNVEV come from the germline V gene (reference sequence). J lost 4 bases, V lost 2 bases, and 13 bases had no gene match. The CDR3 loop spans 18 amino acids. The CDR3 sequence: CASSLLGSGPGGNEKLFF. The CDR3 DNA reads TGTGCCAGCAGTTTACTGGGGTCAGGTCCAGGGGGTAATGAAAAACTGTTTTTT.

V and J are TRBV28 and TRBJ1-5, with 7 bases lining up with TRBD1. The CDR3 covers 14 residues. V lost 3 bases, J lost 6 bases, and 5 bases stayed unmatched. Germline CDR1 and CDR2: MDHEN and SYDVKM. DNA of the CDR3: TGTGCCAGCAGTTTGGAGGGGGCGAGTCAGCCCCAGCATTTT. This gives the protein CASSLEGASQPQHF. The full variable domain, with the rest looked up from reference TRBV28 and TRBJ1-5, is DVKVTQSSRYLVKRTGEKVFLECVQDMDHENMFWYRQDPGLGLRLIYFSYDVKMKEKGDIPEGYSVSREKKERFSLILESASTNQTSMYLCASSLEGASQPQHFGDGTRLSIL.

The CDR3 sequence: CASSLRTGLNTEAFF. The CDR3 DNA sequence: TGTGCCAGCAGCTTGCGGACAGGGCTTAACACTGAAGCTTTCTTT. V and J are TRBV11-3 and TRBJ1-1; the match to TRBD1 covers 8 bases. This CDR3 comprises 15 residues. V gave up 3 bases and J gave up 2 bases; unmatched junction bases: 5. Germline assignment: CDR1 SGHNT and CDR2 YENEEA.

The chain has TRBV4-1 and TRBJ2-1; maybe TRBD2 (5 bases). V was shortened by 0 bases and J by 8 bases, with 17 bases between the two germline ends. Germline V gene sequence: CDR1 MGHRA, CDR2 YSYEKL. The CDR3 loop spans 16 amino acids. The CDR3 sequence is CASSQDPSGPFDEQFF. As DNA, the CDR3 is TGCGCCAGCAGCCAAGACCCCAGCGGCCCCTTCGATGAGCAGTTCTTC.

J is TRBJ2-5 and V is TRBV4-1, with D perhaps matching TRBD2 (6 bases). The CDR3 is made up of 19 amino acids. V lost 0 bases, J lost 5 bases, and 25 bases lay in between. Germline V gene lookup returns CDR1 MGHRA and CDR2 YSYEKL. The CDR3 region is CASSQDGMSTSSTGETQYF. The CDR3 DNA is TGCGCCAGCAGCCAAGATGGGATGTCTACTAGCTCAACCGGGGAGACCCAGTACTTC.

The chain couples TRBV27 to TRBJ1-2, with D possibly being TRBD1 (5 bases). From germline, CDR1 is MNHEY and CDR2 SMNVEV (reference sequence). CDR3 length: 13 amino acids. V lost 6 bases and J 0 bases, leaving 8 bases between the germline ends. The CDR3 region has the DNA TGTGCCAGCAGCCAGACAGCTAACTATGGCTACACCTTC. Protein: CASSQTANYGYTF.

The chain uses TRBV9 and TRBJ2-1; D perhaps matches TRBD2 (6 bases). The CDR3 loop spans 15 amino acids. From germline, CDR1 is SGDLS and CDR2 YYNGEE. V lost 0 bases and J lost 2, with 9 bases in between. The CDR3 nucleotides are TGTGCCAGCAGCGTAGAACTAGCCGCCTACAATGAGCAGTTCTTC. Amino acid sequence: CASSVELAAYNEQFF.

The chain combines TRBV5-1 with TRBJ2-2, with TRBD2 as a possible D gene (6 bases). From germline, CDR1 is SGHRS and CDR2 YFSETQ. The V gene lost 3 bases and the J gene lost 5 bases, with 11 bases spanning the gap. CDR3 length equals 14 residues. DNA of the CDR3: TGCGCCAGCAGCTGGGACTTTTCAACCGGGGAGCTGTTTTTT. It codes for CASSWDFSTGELFF.

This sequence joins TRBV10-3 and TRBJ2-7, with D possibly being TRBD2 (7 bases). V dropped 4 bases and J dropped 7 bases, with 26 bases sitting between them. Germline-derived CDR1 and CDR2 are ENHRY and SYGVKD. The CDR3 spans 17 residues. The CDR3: CAISVGVRGGNTGEQYF. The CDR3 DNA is TGTGCCATCAGTGTTGGTGTCAGGGGAGGGAACACCGGGGAGCAGTACTTC.

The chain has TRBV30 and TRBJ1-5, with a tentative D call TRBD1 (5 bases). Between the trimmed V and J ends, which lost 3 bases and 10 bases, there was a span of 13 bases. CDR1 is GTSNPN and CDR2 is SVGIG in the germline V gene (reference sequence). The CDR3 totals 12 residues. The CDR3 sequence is CAWSRAQGPQHF. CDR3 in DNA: TGTGCCTGGAGCAGGGCCCAGGGTCCCCAGCATTTT. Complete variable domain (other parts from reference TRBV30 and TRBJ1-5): SQTIHQWPATLVQPVGSPLSLECTVEGTSNPNLYWYRQAAGRGLQLLFYSVGIGQISSEVPQNLSASRPQDRQFILSSKKLLLSDSGFYLCAWSRAQGPQHFGDGTRLSIL.

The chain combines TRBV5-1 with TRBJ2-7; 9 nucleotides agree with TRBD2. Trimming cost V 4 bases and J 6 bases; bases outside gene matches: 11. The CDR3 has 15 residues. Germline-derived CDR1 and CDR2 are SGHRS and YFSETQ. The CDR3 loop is CASSPMAGGVIEQYF. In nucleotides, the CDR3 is TGCGCCAGCAGCCCCATGGCGGGGGGGGTCATCGAGCAGTACTTC. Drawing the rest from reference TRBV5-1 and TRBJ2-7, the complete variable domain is KAGVTQTPRYLIKTRGQQVTLSCSPISGHRSVSWYQQTPGQGLQFLFEYFSETQRNKGNFPGRFSGRQFSNSRSEMNVSTLELGDSALYLCASSPMAGGVIEQYFGPGTRLTVT.

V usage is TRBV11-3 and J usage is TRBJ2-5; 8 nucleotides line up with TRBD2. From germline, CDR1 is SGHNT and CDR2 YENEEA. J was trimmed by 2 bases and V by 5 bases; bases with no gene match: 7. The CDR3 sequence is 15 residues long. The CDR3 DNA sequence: TGTGCCAGCAGCGGCAGCGGGGGACATCAAGAGACCCAGTACTTC. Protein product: CASSGSGGHQETQYF.

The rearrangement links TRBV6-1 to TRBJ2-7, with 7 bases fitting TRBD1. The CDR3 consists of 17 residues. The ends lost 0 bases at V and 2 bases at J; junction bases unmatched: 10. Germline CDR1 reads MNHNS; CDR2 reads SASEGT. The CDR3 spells CASSEAGLGTAPYEQYF. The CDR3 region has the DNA TGTGCCAGCAGTGAAGCAGGGCTGGGGACAGCGCCCTACGAGCAGTACTTC.